These 32 T cell receptor beta chains were all obtained from the same sample, sequenced in a study of T cell repertoires in cytomegalovirus infection. TCRdb re-analysed the reads in MiXCR, keeping a single row per CDR3 protein. The table lists hundreds of thousands of distinct CDR3 sequences, around a third of them singletons, with around an eighth in the top ten. The antigens for these receptors are not known. Source: cultured CD8+ T cells from PBMCs, taken from culture after CMV antigen stimulation. The receptor source for this set is a human donor in good health (CMV status not recorded). Some clones in this sample may be carry-over from other donors' samples.

This clonotype was seen more than once but under ten times. The chain is built from TRBV7-9 and TRBJ1-2; 8 bases align to TRBD1. CDR1 is SEHNR, CDR2 FQNEAQ, per germline (reference sequence). The CDR3 spans 15 residues. Losses at the gene ends were 6 bases for V and 7 bases for J; bases not matched to a gene: 13. This CDR3 is CASRPPGQGLSGYTF. The CDR3 DNA reads as TGTGCCAGCAGGCCGCCAGGACAGGGTCTTTCTGGCTACACCTTC.

This sequence joins TRBV5-6 and TRBJ2-7; possibly TRBD1 for D (6 bases). The germline gives CDR1 SGHDT, CDR2 YYEEEE. Trimming took off 4 bases at V and 3 bases at J, with 8 bases between the two ends. There are 12 residues in the CDR3. The DNA for the CDR3 is TGTGCCAGCAGCGACAGGAGCTACGAGCAGTACGTC. Its protein product is CASSDRSYEQYV.

This clonotype has a handful of counts. V and J are TRBV4-1 and TRBJ2-1; 7 nucleotides agree with TRBD2. Trimming removed 2 bases from V and 15 bases from J; junction bases left unmatched: 10. CDR3 length: 13 residues. Germline lookup yields CDR1 MGHRA and CDR2 YSYEKL. CDR3 DNA: TGCGCCAGCAGCCAATCAACCGGGGGGACCACGTTCTTC. This translates into CASSQSTGGTTFF.

Worth noting for this clonotype: One end of the junction varies from germline; a read error may be responsible. This chain links TRBV7-6 with TRBJ2-1; 9 nucleotides line up with TRBD1. The CDR3 runs 15 residues. Germline lookup yields CDR1 SGHVS and CDR2 FNYEAQ. CDR3 coding DNA: TGTGTCAGCAGCTTCCGGGACAGGGTATACAATGAGCAGTTCTTC. It yields the protein CVSSFRDRVYNEQFF.

This clonotype has more than one count but fewer than ten. The gene calls are TRBV29-1 and TRBJ2-1, with 12 bases lining up with TRBD2. J was trimmed by 7 bases and V by 2 bases; bases with no gene match: 9. This CDR3 contains 16 residues. CDR1 is SQVTM and CDR2 is ANQGSEA in the germline V gene. CDR3 DNA: TGCAGCGTTGAAACTAGCGGGGGGCTTGGGATTAATGAGCAGTTCTTC. The encoded protein is CSVETSGGLGINEQFF.

The V gene is TRBV7-9, the J gene TRBJ2-3; D might be TRBD2 (5 bases). Germline lookup yields CDR1 SEHNR and CDR2 FQNEAQ (reference sequence). Trimming removed 5 bases at V and 0 bases at J, with 9 bases between. The CDR3 has 14 residues. CDR3 bases: TGTGCCAGCAGCGGAGCGGATAGCACAGATACGCAGTATTTT. It translates to CASSGADSTDTQYF.

The chain combines TRBV20-1 with TRBJ1-2; D is possibly TRBD1 (6 bases). This CDR3 contains 14 residues. Germline CDR1 DFQATT, CDR2 SNEGSKA (reference sequence). Deletions cut 3 bases from V and 4 bases from J, with 15 bases between. The CDR3 sequence: CSASDRRGTYGYTF. The CDR3 DNA sequence: TGCAGTGCTAGTGATAGGAGGGGGACCTATGGCTACACCTTC.

This clonotype was picked up one time. The chain recombines TRBV5-4 with TRBJ2-7, with D tentatively TRBD2 (5 bases). CDR1 SGHNT and CDR2 YYREEE come from the germline V gene (reference sequence). The length of the CDR3 is 15 residues. Trimming pared 1 base from V and 0 bases from J, leaving 11 bases between. CDR3 sequence reads: CASSLSPGSSYEQYV. DNA for the CDR3: TGTGCCAGCAGCTTGTCGCCGGGGAGCTCCTACGAGCAGTACGTC.

This clonotype was counted a few times. The V and J genes are TRBV27 and TRBJ2-2; D gene uncertain. In germline, CDR1 is MNHEY, CDR2 SMNVEV (reference sequence). Trimming took off 6 bases at V and 2 bases at J, with 10 bases between the two ends. The CDR3 is 14 amino acids. CDR3 residues: CASRTFPNTGELFF. Written as DNA, the CDR3 is TGTGCCAGCAGGACATTCCCTAACACCGGGGAGCTGTTTTTT.

The chain links TRBV7-2 to TRBJ2-3, with D unclear. The CDR3 totals 16 residues. Germline lookup yields CDR1 SGHTA and CDR2 FQGNSA. The germline V and J ends were trimmed by 3 bases and 5 bases, with 18 bases remaining between them. This CDR3 reads CASSFPRNAVEDTQYF. As DNA, the CDR3 is TGTGCCAGCAGCTTTCCCAGGAATGCGGTGGAAGATACGCAGTATTTT.

V and J are TRBV27 and TRBJ2-2; the D is unclear. Trimming left V 6 bases short and J 2 bases short, with 16 bases between. The CDR3 sequence is 16 residues long. CDR1 and CDR2 from the germline V gene are MNHEY and SMNVEV (reference sequence). CDR3 sequence reads: CASSRLQDVNTGELFF. The CDR3 nucleotides are TGTGCCAGCAGCCGACTTCAGGACGTAAACACCGGGGAGCTGTTTTTT.

The CDR3 loop is CAFNTGARIDEQYV. The CDR3 nucleotides are TGTGCTTTCAATACAGGGGCGCGGATCGACGAGCAGTACGTC. V and J are TRBV5-3 and TRBJ2-7; 7 nucleotides match TRBD1. TRBV5-3 counts as an open reading frame of uncertain function. CDR3 length: 14 residues.

This clonotype was observed many times. This chain joins TRBV4-1 and TRBJ2-1, with a weak D call TRBD2 (6 bases). Trimming took off 7 bases at V and 2 bases at J, with 15 bases between the two ends. Germline CDR1 MGHRA, CDR2 YSYEKL. This CDR3 has 15 residues. The DNA of the CDR3 is TGCGCCAGCAACCTTCTAGCGAATACCTACAATGAGCAGTTCTTC. This sequence encodes CASNLLANTYNEQFF.

V is TRBV2 and J is TRBJ2-1, with 8 bases that match TRBD2. There are 15 residues in the CDR3. The junction had 11 bases not matched to a gene; V was cut back by 7 bases and J by 6 bases. Germline CDR1 SNHLY, CDR2 FYNNEI. CDR3 sequence reads: CASIGESAGGNEQFF. The CDR3 DNA reads TGTGCCAGCATCGGGGAGTCCGCGGGGGGCAATGAGCAGTTCTTC.

The rearrangement joins TRBV6-6 to TRBJ2-7, with D hard to call. Germline V gene lookup returns CDR1 MNHNY and CDR2 SVGAGI (reference sequence). The CDR3 contains 13 residues. Trimming removed 2 bases at V and 3 bases at J, with 8 bases between. The CDR3 nucleotides read TGTGCCAGCAGTTACGGGGTTATCTACGAGCAGTACTTC. Residues: CASSYGVIYEQYF.

This clonotype was observed a handful of times. The genes are TRBV6-1 and TRBJ2-7, with TRBD1 matching over 7 bases. Germline values: CDR1 MNHNS, CDR2 SASEGT. V trimming: 6 bases; J trimming: 2 bases; junction bases outside the gene matches: 7. This CDR3 has 14 amino acids. CDR3 residues: CASSGTGAAYEQYF. The CDR3 DNA is TGTGCCAGCAGCGGAACAGGGGCGGCCTACGAGCAGTACTTC.

This clonotype was recorded a few times. This chain uses TRBV11-2 with TRBJ2-5; D is undetermined. The CDR3 sequence is 12 residues long. V gave up 5 bases and J gave up 5 bases, with 9 bases separating them. CDR1 and CDR2 from the germline V gene are SGHAT and FQNNGV. The DNA of the CDR3 is TGTGCCAGCAGCGACTTGGGGGAGACCCAGTACTTC. The encoded protein is CASSDLGETQYF.

The chain combines TRBV28 with TRBJ1-1, with a tentative D call TRBD1 (5 bases). The CDR3 sequence is 14 residues long. V was clipped by 10 bases and J by 3 bases, with 18 bases between them. Looked up from germline, CDR1 is MDHEN and CDR2 is SYDVKM. CDR3 region: CAIESPDSYTEAFF. Here the CDR3 DNA reads TGTGCCATCGAAAGCCCCGACAGTTACACTGAAGCTTTCTTT.

The chain carries TRBV29-1 and TRBJ2-5; no clear D gene. Germline lookup yields CDR1 SQVTM and CDR2 ANQGSEA. V lost 4 bases and J 5 bases, leaving 14 bases between the germline ends. This CDR3 comprises 13 residues. CDR3 bases: TGCAGCGTTGCTCTCTGGGTCCGGGAGACCCAGTACTTC. Protein: CSVALWVRETQYF.

This clonotype was found a few times. The CDR3 reads CASSDSGGPIGETQYF. Written as DNA, the CDR3 is TGCGCCAGCAGTGATAGCGGGGGGCCTATTGGTGAGACCCAGTACTTC. This chain uses TRBV10-1 with TRBJ2-5, with 10 nucleotides matching TRBD2. With V trimmed by 3 bases and J by 5 bases, 9 bases remained unmatched. The CDR3 contains 16 residues. CDR1 is WNHNN, CDR2 SYGVQD, per germline (reference sequence).

The rearrangement uses TRBV24-1 and TRBJ2-2; D not certain. The CDR3 contains 12 residues. CDR1 is KGHDR and CDR2 is SFDVKD in the germline V gene. V lost 3 bases, J lost 7 bases, and 5 bases lay in between. The CDR3 here is CATSDLGGELFF. DNA of the CDR3: TGTGCCACCAGTGATCTAGGCGGGGAGCTGTTTTTT.

This clonotype came up a few times. The rearrangement joins TRBV29-1 to TRBJ2-2; TRBD1 or TRBD2 may be the D gene (5 bases each). CDR1 and CDR2 from the germline V gene are SQVTM and ANQGSEA. This CDR3 has 14 amino acids. The germline V and J ends were trimmed by 3 bases and 4 bases, with 12 bases remaining between them. The CDR3 sequence is CSVEEGTGTGELFF. CDR3 sequence (DNA): TGCAGCGTTGAGGAAGGGACGGGCACCGGGGAGCTGTTTTTT.

The rearrangement links TRBV28 to TRBJ1-1; D remains unclear. Looked up from germline, CDR1 is MDHEN and CDR2 is SYDVKM. V was clipped by 3 bases and J by 5 bases, with 13 bases between them. The CDR3 is 14 amino acids. CDR3 in amino acids: CASSFRPVGTEAFF. CDR3 DNA sequence: TGTGCCAGCAGTTTTCGGCCGGTGGGGACTGAAGCTTTCTTT.

This sequence joins TRBV6-4 and TRBJ2-5, with 12 bases lining up with TRBD2. CDR3 length equals 16 residues. Germline lookup yields CDR1 MRHNA and CDR2 SNTAGT. With 0 bases clipped from V and 4 bases from J, the junction kept 3 bases outside the gene matches. In DNA, the CDR3 is TGTGCCAGCAGTGACTCGGCTAGCGGGGGGGCAGAGACCCAGTACTTC. Amino acid sequence: CASSDSASGGAETQYF.

The genes are TRBV27 and TRBJ2-2, with 8 bases aligning to TRBD2. Germline V gives CDR1 MNHEY, CDR2 SMNVEV (reference sequence). The length of the CDR3 is 18 residues. After removal of 5 bases from V and 5 bases from J, the junction contained 16 bases not matched to a gene. As DNA, the CDR3 is TGTGCCAGCAGTCTACATCCTAGCGGGCTGTCGGGGACCGGGGAGCTGTTTTTT. It translates to CASSLHPSGLSGTGELFF.

V and J are TRBV13 and TRBJ1-1, with a tentative D call TRBD1 (6 bases). This CDR3 contains 15 residues. Germline V gene sequence: CDR1 PRHDT, CDR2 FYEKMQ (reference sequence). Trimming shortened V by 1 base and J by 7 bases, and 16 bases separated the two germline ends. The CDR3: CASSLEGEGRDEAFF. The CDR3 DNA reads as TGTGCCAGCAGCTTAGAGGGGGAAGGGCGAGATGAAGCTTTCTTT.

This sequence joins TRBV7-4 and TRBJ2-7, with D tentatively TRBD2 (5 bases). V was clipped by 1 base and J by 2 bases, with 27 bases between them. Germline loops: CDR1 SGHVT, CDR2 SQSDAQ. The CDR3 has 20 amino acids. The CDR3 DNA reads TGTGCCAGCAGCTTAGAGGGATTCCAGGAACGAAACTCCGGGGCCTACGAGCAGTACTTC. It translates to CASSLEGFQERNSGAYEQYF.

In this sample, this clonotype turned up a few times. The chain recombines TRBV29-1 with TRBJ1-2, with D perhaps TRBD1 (6 bases). The CDR3 covers 13 residues. Germline values: CDR1 SQVTM, CDR2 ANQGSEA. V was clipped by 5 bases and J by 2 bases, with 12 bases between them. CDR3 loop: CSVPGGTNYGYTF. DNA for the CDR3: TGCAGCGTTCCGGGGGGCACAAACTATGGCTACACCTTC.

The V and J genes are TRBV7-8 and TRBJ1-6, with 8 positions matching TRBD1. V trimming: 4 bases; J trimming: 7 bases; junction bases outside the gene matches: 9. Germline-derived CDR1 and CDR2 are SGHVS and FQNEAQ. CDR3 length equals 16 residues. The chain's CDR3 is CASSSTDREENSPLHF. The CDR3 bases are TGTGCCAGCAGCTCAACGGACAGGGAAGAAAATTCACCCCTCCACTTT. Looking up the rest from reference TRBV7-8 and TRBJ1-6 gives the full variable domain: GAGVSQSPRYKVAKRGQDVALRCDPISGHVSLFWYQQALGQGPEFLTYFQNEAQLDKSGLPSDRFFAERPEGSVSTLKIQRTQQEDSAVYLCASSSTDREENSPLHFGNGTRLTVT.

This rearrangement joins TRBV15 to TRBJ2-5; TRBD1 matches at 7 bases. J lost 1 base, V lost 2 bases, and 19 bases had no gene match. Germline V CDR1 and CDR2: LNHNV, YYDKDF (reference sequence). The CDR3 is 20 amino acids. The CDR3 nucleotides read TGTGCCACCAGCAGATCACGGGACAGTCACATCAATTACCTCCAAGAGACCCAGTACTTC. Amino acid sequence: CATSRSRDSHINYLQETQYF.

The V and J genes are TRBV12-3 or TRBV12-4 and TRBJ1-6, with TRBD1 matching over 9 bases. V lost 3 bases, J lost 8 bases, and 8 bases stayed unmatched. This CDR3 spans 16 amino acids. CDR3 amino acids: CASSFRTGGWDSPLHF. DNA of the CDR3: TGTGCCAGCAGTTTTCGAACAGGGGGCTGGGATTCACCCCTCCACTTT.

To note about this clonotype: With a much larger clone just one base away, this may be a read error. This chain uses TRBV7-2 with TRBJ2-7, with D unclear. The CDR3 runs 14 residues. Per germline, CDR1 SGHTA and CDR2 FQGNSA. DNA of the CDR3: TGTGCCAACAGCTTAGTAGCAGTTAGCTACGAGCAGTACTTC. This sequence encodes CANSLVAVSYEQYF.